The sequence of this T cell receptor (beta chain) was determined in a study of cytomegalovirus exposure and HLA in healthy donors. Study at large: A previous analysis identified around 120 million unique TCR beta sequences derived from some 170 million T cells. Study observations and caveats: In vitro testing confirmed a few CMV-associated chains as specific for CMV antigens. A classifier reportedly called cytomegalovirus status with high sensitivity and specificity. Associated with HLA alleles at 0.05 false discovery rate in a later analysis were 16,951 TCR beta sequences.

This clone occurred once. Its antigen is unidentified. Primers included in the PCR were 60 Vbeta and 13 Jbeta primers. Generated by immunoSEQ multiplex PCR, the TCRdb table keeps only in-frame clones and is missing some. The sample has 150,000 to 200,000 clones, 62% seen once. Sequenced input: PBMCs. This clonotype was sampled from a man aged 35 to 55 in good health and CMV-seronegative.

The CDR3 region has the DNA TGCGCCAGCAGCTGGGGTGCAACAGGGGGCTCCTACAATGAGCAGTTCTTC. Its protein product is CASSWGATGGSYNEQFF. The genes are TRBV5-1 and TRBJ2-1, with 8 bases fitting TRBD1. The CDR3 loop spans 17 amino acids. Trimming removed 3 bases from V and 0 bases from J; junction bases left unmatched: 8. CDR1 is SGHRS and CDR2 is YFSETQ in the germline V gene.